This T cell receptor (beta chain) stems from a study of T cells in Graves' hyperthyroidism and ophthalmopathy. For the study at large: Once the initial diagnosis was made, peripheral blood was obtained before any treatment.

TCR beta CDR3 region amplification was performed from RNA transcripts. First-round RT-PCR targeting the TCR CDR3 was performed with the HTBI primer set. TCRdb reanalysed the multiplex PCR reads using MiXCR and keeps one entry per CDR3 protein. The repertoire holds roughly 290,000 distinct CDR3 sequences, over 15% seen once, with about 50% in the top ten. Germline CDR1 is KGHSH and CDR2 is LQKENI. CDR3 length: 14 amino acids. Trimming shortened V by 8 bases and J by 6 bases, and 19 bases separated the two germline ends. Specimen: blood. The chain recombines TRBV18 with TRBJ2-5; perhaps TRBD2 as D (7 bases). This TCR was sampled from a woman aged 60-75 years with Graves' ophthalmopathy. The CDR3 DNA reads TGTGCCAGCAGCGCCATGACGGGGGGCAAGACCCAGTACTTC. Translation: CASSAMTGGKTQYF.